This entry lists 20 T cell receptor beta chains sequenced from one sample in a study of radiotherapy plus CTLA-4 blockade in lung cancer. The assay was immunoSEQ multiplex PCR, and TCRdb's table has in-frame clones only and misses some. The sample lists 45,000 to 75,000 clones; 77% were seen once. The specimen comprised peripheral blood, sampled from a patient treated with radiotherapy plus ipilimumab. All receptors come from a human donor with non-small cell lung cancer who had a partial response to radiotherapy plus ipilimumab.

The rearrangement uses TRBV5-1 and TRBJ1-1, with D unclear. Germline assignment: CDR1 SGHRS and CDR2 YFSETQ. The CDR3 consists of 14 residues. Trimming left V 6 bases short and J 1 base short, with 13 bases between. In nucleotides, the CDR3 is TGCGCCAGCAAATTACAGATCGGGAACACTGAAGCTTTCTTT. Amino acid sequence: CASKLQIGNTEAFF. Full variable domain (outside the CDR3, taken from reference TRBV5-1 and TRBJ1-1): KAGVTQTPRYLIKTRGQQVTLSCSPISGHRSVSWYQQTPGQGLQFLFEYFSETQRNKGNFPGRFSGRQFSNSRSEMNVSTLELGDSALYLCASKLQIGNTEAFFGQGTRLTVV.

The chain couples TRBV2 to TRBJ2-5; 7 nucleotides line up with TRBD1. The CDR3 sequence is 14 residues long. The V gene's germline CDR1 is SNHLY and CDR2 FYNNEI. Losses at the gene ends were 1 base for V and 4 bases for J; bases not matched to a gene: 3. CDR3 coding DNA: TGTGCCAGCAGTGAAGAGGGGGCGTTAGAGACCCAGTACTTC. Translated: CASSEEGALETQYF. Full variable domain (remainder filled in from reference TRBV2 and TRBJ2-5): EPEVTQTPSHQVTQMGQEVILRCVPISNHLYFYWYRQILGQKVEFLVSFYNNEISEKSEIFDDQFSVERPDGSNFTLKIRSTKLEDSAMYFCASSEEGALETQYFGPGTRLLVL.

This clone came up once. The V and J genes are TRBV6-4 and TRBJ2-5; 10 bases agree with TRBD1. In germline, CDR1 is MRHNA, CDR2 SNTAGT. V gave up 9 bases and J gave up 1 base; unmatched junction bases: 8. The length of the CDR3 is 15 residues. CDR3 DNA: TGTGCCAGTAGCCGACAGGGGGCCAGCCAAGAGACCCAGTACTTC. Translation: CASSRQGASQETQYF.

The V and J genes are TRBV5-1 and TRBJ2-2, with a possible D match to TRBD1 (6 bases). The V gene lost 0 bases and the J gene lost 5 bases, with 11 bases spanning the gap. Germline assignment: CDR1 SGHRS and CDR2 YFSETQ. The CDR3 extends over 15 amino acids. The CDR3 DNA sequence: TGCGCCAGCAGCTTGGTGGGGGCTAAAACCGGGGAGCTGTTTTTT. It specifies CASSLVGAKTGELFF.

The count of this clone is one. The chain recombines TRBV27 with TRBJ2-3; no firm D call. The CDR3 loop spans 14 amino acids. Trimming took off 1 base at V and 4 bases at J, with 9 bases between the two ends. Germline CDR1 MNHEY, CDR2 SMNVEV (reference sequence). CDR3 sequence: CASSLLAGPDTQYF. CDR3 DNA: TGTGCCAGCAGTTTATTGGCTGGCCCAGATACGCAGTATTTT.

This chain links TRBV19 with TRBJ1-4; TRBD1 matches 9 bases. The CDR3 length is 14 residues. Germline V gene sequence: CDR1 LNHDA, CDR2 SQIVND (reference sequence). The junction had 4 bases not matched to a gene; V was cut back by 4 bases and J by 7 bases. The CDR3 coding sequence is TGTGCCAGTAGTACCGGGACAGGGCGTGAAAAACTGTTTTTT. Residues: CASSTGTGREKLFF.

The chain has TRBV5-1 and TRBJ2-5; D unclear. The J call could be wrong; TRBJ2-7 is a better fit for the DNA end. Looked up from germline, CDR1 is SGHRS and CDR2 is YFSETQ. There are 14 residues in the CDR3. As DNA, the CDR3 is TGCGCCAGCAGCCGCCTGGATGACACCCACGAGCAGTACTTC. Protein: CASSRLDDTHEQYF.

This clone appeared a single time. This chain links TRBV9 with TRBJ1-5; a possible D gene is TRBD1 (6 bases). This CDR3 has 12 residues. Germline V lookup: CDR1 SGDLS, CDR2 YYNGEE. V lost 3 bases, J lost 5 bases, and 6 bases lay in between. The CDR3 region has the DNA TGTGCCAGCAGCGCAGGGGATCAGCCCCAGCATTTT. This gives the protein CASSAGDQPQHF.

The rearrangement uses TRBV14 and TRBJ1-2; D not certain. Trimming left V 3 bases short and J 0 bases short, with 5 bases between. The V gene's germline CDR1 is SGHDN and CDR2 FVKESK. The CDR3 is made up of 13 amino acids. CDR3 DNA sequence: TGTGCCAGCAGCCATGACTCTAACTATGGCTACACCTTC. Translation: CASSHDSNYGYTF.

This clone was counted between two and nine times. V and J are TRBV27 and TRBJ1-2; D is possibly TRBD1 (5 bases). Germline V gives CDR1 MNHEY, CDR2 SMNVEV (reference sequence). The CDR3 consists of 11 residues. V gave up 7 bases and J gave up 6 bases, with 9 bases separating them. This chain's CDR3 is CASKSGNGYTF. The CDR3 DNA reads TGTGCCAGCAAATCAGGGAATGGCTACACCTTC.

The rearrangement joins TRBV5-4 to TRBJ2-3; 7 nucleotides match TRBD2. Looked up from germline, CDR1 is SGHNT and CDR2 is YYREEE (reference sequence). The CDR3 has 19 amino acids. The V gene end was trimmed by 4 bases and the J gene end by 0 bases; junction bases not matched to a gene: 17. The DNA of the CDR3 is TGTGCCAGCAGCCCTACACCCGACCTGAGCGGGGTTAGCACAGATACGCAGTATTTT. It codes for CASSPTPDLSGVSTDTQYF.

This chain joins TRBV7-6 and TRBJ1-2; D gene uncertain. Looked up from germline, CDR1 is SGHVS and CDR2 is FNYEAQ. Deletions cut 5 bases from V and 8 bases from J, with 15 bases between. This CDR3 comprises 13 residues. The CDR3 protein is CASSTKPNHGYTF. The DNA for the CDR3 is TGTGCCAGCAGCACTAAGCCCAATCACGGCTACACCTTC.

The CDR3 region is CASSERGSGAYEQYF. The DNA of the CDR3 is TGTGCCAGCAGCGAAAGGGGGAGCGGAGCCTACGAGCAGTACTTC. This chain joins TRBV6-1 and TRBJ2-7, with a tentative D call TRBD1 (6 bases). The germline V gene encodes CDR1 MNHNS and CDR2 SASEGT. The CDR3 runs 15 residues. V lost 6 bases, J lost 2 bases, and 17 bases lay in between.

This rearrangement joins TRBV27 to TRBJ2-7; weak D call: TRBD1 (6 bases). Looked up from germline, CDR1 is MNHEY and CDR2 is SMNVEV (reference sequence). The CDR3 loop spans 15 amino acids. Trimming shortened V by 2 bases and J by 1 base, and 12 bases separated the two germline ends. CDR3 loop: CASSLHAQGSYEQYF. The CDR3, as DNA: TGTGCCAGCAGTTTACACGCACAGGGTTCCTACGAGCAGTACTTC.

In this sample, this clone turned up many times. The chain employs TRBV7-9 and TRBJ1-6; D gene unclear. Trimming took 3 bases from V and 5 from J, leaving 11 bases between them. The CDR3 consists of 15 residues. The V gene's germline CDR1 is SEHNR and CDR2 FQNEAQ (reference sequence). The CDR3 DNA follows: TGTGCCAGCAGCTTGAGCGAAGCAGATAATTCACCCCTCCACTTT. Protein sequence: CASSLSEADNSPLHF.

This chain connects TRBV5-1 to TRBJ1-1; 7 bases map to TRBD1. CDR3 length: 14 amino acids. Germline loops: CDR1 SGHRS, CDR2 YFSETQ. The trim removed 0 bases at V and 7 bases at J, leaving 6 bases unmatched. The CDR3 loop is CASSLVGGLGEAFF. As DNA, the CDR3 is TGCGCCAGCAGCTTGGTAGGGGGCTTGGGTGAAGCTTTCTTT.

The chain links TRBV29-1 to TRBJ2-7; 9 nucleotides line up with TRBD1. V lost 4 bases and J lost 7; bases outside the gene matches: 11. Germline V gives CDR1 SQVTM, CDR2 ANQGSEA. The CDR3 is 14 amino acids. The CDR3 DNA is TGCAGCGTTGCGTCCGGGACAGGGTCTACAGAGCAGTACTTC. Amino acid sequence: CSVASGTGSTEQYF.

This sequence joins TRBV6-1 and TRBJ1-6, with 8 bases fitting TRBD1. The CDR3 contains 16 residues. Per the germline V gene, CDR1 is MNHNS and CDR2 is SASEGT. V was pared by 1 base and J by 8 bases, with 7 bases of the junction left unmatched. The CDR3 region has the DNA TGTGCCAGCAGTGAAGACAGGGGGGAGAATCATTCACCCCTCCACTTT. It codes for CASSEDRGENHSPLHF.

CDR3 sequence: CASSLSTAGNTIYF. Here the CDR3 DNA reads TGTGCCAGCAGTTTATCGACAGCTGGAAACACCATATATTTT. The chain has TRBV28 and TRBJ1-3, with D tentatively TRBD1 (5 bases). The V and J ends lost 1 base and 2 bases respectively, with 6 bases between them. CDR3 length: 14 amino acids. The germline gives CDR1 MDHEN, CDR2 SYDVKM.

The rearrangement joins TRBV15 to TRBJ1-5, with D possibly TRBD1 on 5 matching bases. CDR1 LNHNV and CDR2 YYDKDF come from the germline V gene (reference sequence). The V gene lost 5 bases and the J gene lost 3 bases, with 23 bases spanning the gap. CDR3 length: 18 amino acids. The CDR3 sequence: CATSSRVGSGNANQPQHF. CDR3 coding DNA: TGTGCCACCAGCTCAAGGGTGGGATCAGGGAACGCCAATCAGCCCCAGCATTTT.